These 3 T cell receptor beta chains were all obtained from the same sample, sequenced in a study of radiation and T cells in renal cell carcinoma. Time point defined: blood 4 weeks post-SBRT, at nephrectomy. The treatment here: 15 Gy SBRT to primary tumor, nephrectomy 4 weeks later. Sequencing used immunoSEQ multiplex PCR; TCRdb keeps in-frame clones, though not all of them. The table lists around 140,000 clones, about 86% of them singletons. The material sequenced was blood, taken from a patient whose treatment included radiotherapy and nephrectomy. Every receptor here comes from a woman aged 45-60 years with renal cell carcinoma.

The V and J genes are TRBV6-5 and TRBJ2-7; a weak D match, TRBD2 (6 bases). Germline values: CDR1 MNHEY, CDR2 SVGAGI. With 0 bases removed from V and 3 bases from J, the gap between germline ends came to 12 bases. CDR3 length: 15 amino acids. The chain's CDR3 is CASSYSIRGSYEQYF. The DNA for the CDR3 is TGTGCCAGCAGTTACTCGATCCGGGGGAGCTACGAGCAGTACTTC.

V gene TRBV19 combines with J gene TRBJ2-1; TRBD2 agrees at 10 bases. The CDR3 sequence is 14 residues long. The junction had 3 bases not matched to a gene; V was cut back by 4 bases and J by 6 bases. Germline CDR1 LNHDA, CDR2 SQIVND (reference sequence). CDR3 protein: CASSTLAGPNEQFF. CDR3 nucleotides: TGTGCCAGTAGTACACTAGCGGGACCCAATGAGCAGTTCTTC. Complete variable domain (other parts from reference TRBV19 and TRBJ2-1): DGGITQSPKYLFRKEGQNVTLSCEQNLNHDAMYWYRQDPGQGLRLIYYSQIVNDFQKGDIAEGYSVSREKKESFPLTVTSAQKNPTAFYLCASSTLAGPNEQFFGPGTRLTVL.

To note about this clone: At one end the junction does not follow the germline gene, possibly because of a read error. This chain connects TRBV15 to TRBJ1-1; the D is unclear. Germline values: CDR1 LNHNV, CDR2 YYDKDF (reference sequence). CDR3 length equals 13 residues. The DNA of the CDR3 is TGTGCCACCAGCAGGGATTACAACAGTGAAGCTTTCTTT. It specifies CATSRDYNSEAFF.